These 16 T cell receptor beta chains originate from one sample sequenced in a study of CD8+CD57+ T cells in acquired aplastic anemia. TCR beta VDJ combinations and CDR3 sequences were profiled from genomic DNA. From the reads, TCRdb called clonotypes with MiXCR, one entry per CDR3 protein. The sample lists a few hundred thousand distinct CDR3 sequences; approximately 57% were seen once. Specimen: sorted CD4+, CD8+, or CD8+CD57+ T cells (not recorded which) from PBMCs. The receptors were sampled from a human donor with severe aplastic anemia or a healthy control (not recorded which).

This chain connects TRBV12-3 or TRBV12-4 to TRBJ2-7; D remains ambiguous. The CDR3 is 10 residues long. V was shortened by 8 bases and J by 3 bases, with 5 bases between the two germline ends. The CDR3 protein is CASGNYEQYF. The CDR3 DNA follows: TGTGCCAGCGGGAACTACGAGCAGTACTTC.

The V call is TRBV5-1, the J call TRBJ1-2; tentative D call: TRBD1 (6 bases). Germline V gene data show CDR1 as SGHRS and CDR2 as YFSETQ. This CDR3 contains 17 residues. V lost 2 bases and J lost 8, with 25 bases in between. The DNA for the CDR3 is TGCGCCAGCAGCTTAGGGGGAGAGGTGCGGCAGTCGAGGGGCTACACCTTC. Translation: CASSLGGEVRQSRGYTF.

The chain carries TRBV9 and TRBJ2-5, with a possible D match to TRBD2 (7 bases). Between the trimmed V and J ends, which lost 2 bases and 5 bases, there was a span of 16 bases. From germline, CDR1 is SGDLS and CDR2 YYNGEE. The length of the CDR3 is 15 residues. In DNA, the CDR3 is TGTGCCAGCAGCGTTGCGGGGGCTAGCAGTGAGACCCAGTACTTC. It yields the protein CASSVAGASSETQYF.

The chain is built from TRBV7-2 and TRBJ2-7; 8 bases are shared with TRBD1. Germline-derived CDR1 and CDR2 are SGHTA and FQGNSA. Germline trimming cut 1 base from V and 3 bases from J; bases unmatched to any gene: 5. This CDR3 comprises 15 residues. The CDR3 nucleotides read TGTGCCAGCAGCTTAGGGCTGGACAGGGTCTACGAGCAGTACTTC. It is translated as CASSLGLDRVYEQYF.

In DNA form, the CDR3 reads TGCGCCAGCAGTGACGACAGTAGAATGAACACTGAAGCTTTCTTT. Protein: CASSDDSRMNTEAFF. This chain connects TRBV10-2 to TRBJ1-1; D is possibly TRBD1 (5 bases). This CDR3 is built from 15 residues. Germline CDR1 and CDR2: WSHSY and SAAADI. Trimming took off 3 bases at V and 0 bases at J, with 11 bases between the two ends.

Note on this clonotype: A read error may produce the germline difference seen at one junction end. The DNA for the CDR3 is TGTGCTAGCAGCGTCGGATCTGGTGATACGCAGTATTTT. Its protein is CASSVGSGDTQYF. The V and J genes are TRBV7-7 and TRBJ2-3; D unresolved. The CDR3 length is 13 residues. Germline V gene sequence: CDR1 SSHAT, CDR2 FNYEAQ (reference sequence).

Details on this clonotype: A much larger clone differs by one base, so this may be a read error. This chain joins TRBV5-1 and TRBJ1-4, with 8 bases matching TRBD1. The CDR3 contains 15 residues. Germline assignment: CDR1 SGHRS and CDR2 YFSETQ. V trimming: 4 bases; J trimming: 12 bases; junction bases outside the gene matches: 14. CDR3 bases: TGCGCCAGCAGCCGCCAACAGGGGGGTCAGGAAGAACTGTTTTTT. Encoded protein: CASSRQQGGQEELFF.

This clonotype was seen just once. Mismatch with germline at one junction end may stem from a read error. The V call is TRBV5-1, the J call TRBJ2-5; tentatively, D is TRBD2 (7 bases). The CDR3 is made up of 15 amino acids. Germline V gene lookup returns CDR1 SGHRS and CDR2 YFSETQ. The CDR3 nucleotides are TGCGCCAGCAGGTTGGGGGGGGGCGATCAAGAGACCCAGTACTTC. Protein product: CASRLGGGDQETQYF.

The CDR3 region has the DNA TGTGCCAGCCACCTCTGGAATACTGGGGCCAACGTCCTGACTTTC. This encodes CASHLWNTGANVLTF. J is TRBJ2-6 and V is TRBV2; D remains unclear. CDR3 size: 15 residues. Germline V lookup: CDR1 SNHLY, CDR2 FYNNEI. Trimming shortened V by 8 bases and J by 2 bases, and 13 bases separated the two germline ends.

This chain connects TRBV24-1 to TRBJ2-4; 7 nucleotides align to TRBD1. Germline V gene sequence: CDR1 KGHDR, CDR2 SFDVKD. The length of the CDR3 is 13 residues. V was pared by 5 bases and J by 7 bases, with 4 bases of the junction left unmatched. The CDR3 DNA sequence: TGTGCCACCAGTGGACAGGGAGCCAACATTCAGTACTTC. Protein sequence: CATSGQGANIQYF.

The genes are TRBV20-1 and TRBJ1-1, with 9 bases identical to TRBD1. This CDR3 has 12 residues. Germline V lookup: CDR1 DFQATT, CDR2 SNEGSKA (reference sequence). Germline trimming cut 2 bases from V and 11 bases from J; bases unmatched to any gene: 6. The CDR3 protein is CSARHGTGRAFF. Written as DNA, the CDR3 is TGCAGTGCTAGACATGGGACAGGGAGGGCTTTCTTT.

The chain links TRBV20-1 to TRBJ2-3; 7 bases agree with TRBD1. Trimming at V came to 4 bases and at J to 0 bases, leaving 4 bases not matched to a gene. The CDR3 length is 14 residues. Germline V gene sequence: CDR1 DFQATT, CDR2 SNEGSKA (reference sequence). CDR3 in amino acids: CSAMDRSSTDTQYF. The CDR3 DNA is TGCAGTGCTATGGACAGGTCTAGCACAGATACGCAGTATTTT.

There are many counts of this clonotype. The chain combines TRBV7-9 with TRBJ2-5; D unresolved. V lost 1 base and J lost 5, with 8 bases in between. The CDR3 is made up of 13 amino acids. Looked up from germline, CDR1 is SEHNR and CDR2 is FQNEAQ (reference sequence). The CDR3 DNA reads as TGTGCCAGCAGCTTAGGGGCCCCGGAGACCCAGTACTTC. Translating it yields CASSLGAPETQYF. Supplemented by reference TRBV7-9 and TRBJ2-5, the full variable domain reads DTGVSQNPRHKITKRGQNVTFRCDPISEHNRLYWYRQTLGQGPEFLTYFQNEAQLEKSRLLSDRFSAERPKGSFSTLEIQRTEQGDSAMYLCASSLGAPETQYFGPGTRLLVL.

A note on this clonotype: It may be a read error: a sequence one base away is much more abundant. Without the conserved terminal phenylalanine or tryptophan, this CDR3 likely stems from a read error. This chain connects TRBV19 to TRBJ2-5; TRBD2 aligns across 8 bases. This CDR3 contains 15 residues. Germline CDR1 is LNHDA and CDR2 is SQIVND (reference sequence). The V and J ends lost 5 bases and 2 bases, in that order; junction bases with no gene match: 7. The CDR3 spells CASSVFSGGQETQYL. The CDR3 nucleotides are TGTGCCAGTAGTGTTTTTTCGGGGGGGCAAGAGACCCAGTACCTC.

This clonotype was found once. The chain carries TRBV15 and TRBJ2-7, with TRBD1 matching over 9 bases. J gave up 4 bases and V 0 bases, and 4 bases lay outside the gene matches. In germline, CDR1 is LNHNV, CDR2 YYDKDF (reference sequence). This CDR3 contains 15 residues. This CDR3 reads CATSREGTGKYEQYF. The CDR3 bases are TGTGCCACCAGCAGAGAGGGGACAGGGAAATACGAGCAGTACTTC.

V usage is TRBV29-1 and J usage is TRBJ1-2, with D tentatively TRBD1 (5 bases). The CDR3 is 13 amino acids. V shed 2 bases and J shed 5 bases, with 12 bases lying between them. Germline V CDR1 and CDR2: SQVTM, ANQGSEA. CDR3 sequence (DNA): TGCAGCGTTGAAACAGGAGAGGGTTATGGCTACACCTTC. This gives the protein CSVETGEGYGYTF.